This TCR beta chain was sequenced for a study of tumor-infiltrating lymphocytes in primary liver carcinoma (dated by TCRdb to the late 2010s). Regarding the study in general: Roughly five patients with histopathologically diagnosed primary liver carcinoma underwent surgical resection in China between 2015 and March 2016. The five patients, three men and two women aged 30 to 69 years, had hepatocellular carcinoma (four) or combined HCC and intrahepatic cholangiocarcinoma (one). The five patients had tumors of stage T1-T3 N0M0, with maximum diameters ranging from 4.2 to 10 cm. Each sample produced about 3.5 to 7.5 million productive TCRbeta reads, and read depth showed no significant difference between tissue types. Across five regions of each liver tumor, along with adjacent normal tissue and blood, the study brought together TCRbeta repertoire sequencing, expression microarrays and whole-exome sequencing. A total of some 35 specimens from 5 patients underwent TCRbeta repertoire sequencing, comprising 25 or so tumor regions, 5 adjacent noncancerous liver tissues and 5 peripheral blood samples. High reproducibility was observed for the technical replicate repertoires, with mean shared-clone rates roughly 0.89 and correlation coefficients above 0.95.

RNA from unsorted whole blood was extracted with TRIzol reagent, and germline DNA was obtained with the DNeasy Blood & Tissue kit. At the time of sampling, the patients had chronic HBV infection and had not received any treatment. About 3.6 milliliters of peripheral blood were collected into K2EDTA tubes before surgery. CDR1 MNHNY and CDR2 SVGAGI are derived from the germline V gene (reference sequence). The CDR3 runs 14 residues from the cysteine to the phenylalanine. Only the CDR3 part of the read is kept: 42 bases, read in frame from the first base. Starting from about 500 ng total RNA, TCRbeta-specific cDNA was produced by reverse transcription with a constant-region primer and ProtoScript II reverse transcriptase. The TCRbeta libraries were prepared through three rounds of nested multiplex PCR following a slightly modified ARM-PCR procedure. The first two PCR rounds used multiplex TRBV1-TRBV30 forward primers with a Cbeta reverse primer, each for roughly 11 cycles. Sample barcodes and Illumina adapters were added in a final 25-cycle PCR using Deep VentR polymerase. Before sequencing, amplicons of 200-500 bp were purified from gel using a QIAquick gel extraction kit. The TCRbeta amplicons were sequenced with 250-bp paired-end reads on an Illumina HiSeq 2500. The authors processed their data as follows. To recover full CDR3 sequences, reads were quality-trimmed using Trimmomatic v0.33 and paired reads were then merged using FLASH v1.2.11. V, D and J germline segments were assigned to the rearranged TCRbeta sequences using MiGEC v1.2.1b. Clonotype statistics and Shannon-Wiener diversity indices were calculated with VDJtools v1.0.0. Except for diversity analysis, only each sample's 250 most abundant clonotypes were used in subsequent analyses to reduce sampling bias. Clones were called with MiXCR by TCRdb after fastp trimmed the public reads at Q25, and only in-frame beta chains were retained. Entries are consolidated by CDR3 protein sequence, retaining the most common genes and DNA. TCRdb's processing, not the study's, gives the V and J calls here. Within this sample are fewer than 400,000 distinct CDR3 sequences, with roughly two thirds of them counted one time only. The ten largest account for approximately 9.4% of the sample.

With regard to this clonotype: Which antigen it targets is not known. One end of the junction varies from germline; a read error may be responsible.

Broad study findings and their caveats: Comparison of CD4+ and CD8+ T cell repertoires was precluded by the use of bulk unsorted samples. Only the TCR beta chain was sequenced, which likely underestimates true repertoire diversity because unpaired alpha chains were not captured. The top 250 clones accounted for a significantly greater share of the repertoire in tumors than in blood (p = 0.039). Pairs of tumor regions showed greater repertoire overlap (mean roughly 35%) than tumor-adjacent pairs (about 17%) or tumor-blood pairs (approximately 15%), which is consistent with antigen-driven expansion. Only a few patients were included in the study, and the authors note that the findings should be validated in a larger study.

This clonotype originated in a middle-aged man with primary liver carcinoma and hepatitis B virus infection. Rearrangement joined TRBV6-6 to TRBJ2-1; the D element could tentatively be TRBD1 or TRBD2, as 5 bases agree for each. The sequenced sample consisted of peripheral blood. DNA sequence: TGTGCCAGCATTTACGGGACGGCAAACAGTGAGCAGTTCTTC. Translated, this gives CASIYGTANSEQFF.